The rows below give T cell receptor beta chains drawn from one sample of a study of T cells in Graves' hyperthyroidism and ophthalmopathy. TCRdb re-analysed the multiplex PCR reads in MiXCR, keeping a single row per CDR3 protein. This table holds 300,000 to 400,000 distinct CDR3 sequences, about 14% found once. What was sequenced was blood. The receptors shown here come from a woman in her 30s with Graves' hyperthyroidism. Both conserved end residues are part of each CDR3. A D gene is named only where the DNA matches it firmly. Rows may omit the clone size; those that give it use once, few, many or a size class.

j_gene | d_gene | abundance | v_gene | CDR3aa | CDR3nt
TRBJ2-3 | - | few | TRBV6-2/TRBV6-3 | CASSYLRGSYSDTQYF | TGTGCCAGCAGTTATTTGCGGGGTTCGTACTCGGATACGCAGTATTTT
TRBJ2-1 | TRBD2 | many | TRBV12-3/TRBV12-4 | CASRPTSGTGGEQFF | TGTGCCAGCAGACCGACTAGCGGGACTGGGGGTGAGCAGTTCTTC
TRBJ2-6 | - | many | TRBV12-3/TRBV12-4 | CASSPGGANVLTF | TGTGCCAGCAGCCCAGGTGGGGCCAACGTCCTGACTTTC
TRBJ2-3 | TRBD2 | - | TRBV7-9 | CASSSGLAGAQVRAQYF | TGTGCCAGCAGCTCGGGACTAGCGGGGGCCCAAGTGAGGGCGCAGTATTTT
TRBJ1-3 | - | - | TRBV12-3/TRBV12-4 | CASSPPDGYTIYF | TGTGCCAGCAGCCCACCGGACGGATACACCATATATTTT
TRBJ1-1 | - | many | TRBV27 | CASSLSLWRTEAFF | TGTGCCAGCAGTTTATCGTTGTGGCGGACAGAAGCTTTCTTT
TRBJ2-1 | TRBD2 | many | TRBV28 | CASSSGGLAGYNEQFF | TGTGCCAGCAGTTCGGGGGGACTAGCGGGGTACAATGAGCAGTTCTTC
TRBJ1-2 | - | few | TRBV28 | CASGTGPHYGYTF | TGTGCCAGCGGTACGGGGCCTCATTATGGCTACACCTTC
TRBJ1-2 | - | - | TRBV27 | CASSFGGQMGYAF | TGTGCCAGCAGTTTTGGCGGGCAAATGGGCTACGCCTTC
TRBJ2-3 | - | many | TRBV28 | CASSLWAPGTPVDTQYF | TGTGCCAGCAGTTTATGGGCCCCAGGGACGCCGGTTGATACGCAGTATTTT
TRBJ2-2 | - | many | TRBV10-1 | CASSENRGYTGELFF | TGCGCCAGCAGTGAGAATAGAGGGTACACCGGGGAGCTGTTTTTT
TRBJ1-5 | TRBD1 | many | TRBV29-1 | CSVQQGTGSNQPQHF | TGCAGCGTTCAACAGGGGACGGGGAGCAATCAGCCCCAGCATTTT
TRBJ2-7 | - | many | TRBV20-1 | CSASGADYEQYF | TGCAGTGCTAGCGGGGCCGACTACGAGCAGTACTTC
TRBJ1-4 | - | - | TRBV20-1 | CSASNRVGEKLFF | TGCAGTGCTAGTAACAGGGTTGGAGAAAAACTGTTTTTT
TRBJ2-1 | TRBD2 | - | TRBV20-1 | CSATTTSGRAWNEQFF | TGCAGTGCTACCACGACTAGCGGGAGGGCCTGGAATGAGCAGTTCTTC
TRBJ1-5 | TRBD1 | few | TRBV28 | CASSRTQGADQPQHF | TGTGCCAGCAGTCGAACCCAGGGGGCTGATCAGCCCCAGCATTTT
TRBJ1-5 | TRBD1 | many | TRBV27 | CASSFLTGVRLNQPQHF | TGTGCCAGCAGTTTCCTAACAGGGGTGAGATTAAATCAGCCCCAGCATTTT
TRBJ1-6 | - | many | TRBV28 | CASTLRGRSYNSPLHF | TGTGCCAGCACCCTAAGGGGCAGGTCCTATAATTCACCCCTCCACTTT
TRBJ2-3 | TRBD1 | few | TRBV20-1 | CSAGSGTGRADTQYF | TGCAGTGCCGGGTCCGGGACAGGGCGGGCAGATACGCAGTATTTT
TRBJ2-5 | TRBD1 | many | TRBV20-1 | CSASATGGLQETQYF | TGCAGTGCTAGCGCTACAGGGGGCCTGCAAGAGACCCAGTACTTC
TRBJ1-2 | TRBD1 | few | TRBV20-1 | CSARTRFLPGQGGSLYGYTF | TGCAGTGCTAGGACCCGGTTCCTTCCGGGACAGGGGGGTTCTCTCTATGGCTACACCTTC
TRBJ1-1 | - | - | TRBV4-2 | CASSQDAGRNTEAFF | TGTGCCAGCAGCCAAGATGCGGGCCGGAACACTGAAGCTTTCTTT
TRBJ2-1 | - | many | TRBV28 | CASSSDGTDAAYNEQFF | TGTGCCAGCAGTTCCGATGGGACGGACGCGGCCTACAATGAGCAGTTCTTC
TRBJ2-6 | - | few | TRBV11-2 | CASSYSGFSGANVLTF | TGTGCCAGCAGCTACAGCGGGTTCTCTGGGGCCAACGTCCTGACTTTC
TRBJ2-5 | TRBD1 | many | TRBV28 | CASSKRTGGQYF | TGTGCCAGCAGCAAGCGGACAGGGGGCCAGTACTTC
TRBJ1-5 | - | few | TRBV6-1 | CASSIGKLQPQHF | TGTGCCAGCAGTATCGGGAAGCTTCAGCCCCAGCATTTT
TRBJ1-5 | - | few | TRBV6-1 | CATPLRTDSQPQHF | TGTGCCACCCCCCTGAGGACAGATAGTCAGCCCCAGCATTTT
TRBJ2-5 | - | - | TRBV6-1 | CASSERVGAETQYF | TGTGCCAGCAGTGAACGGGTAGGGGCGGAGACCCAGTACTTC
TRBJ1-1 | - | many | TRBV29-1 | CSVKSRPLEAFF | TGCAGCGTTAAGTCACGGCCCCTAGAGGCTTTCTTT
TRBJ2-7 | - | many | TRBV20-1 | CSALLTLISYEQYF | TGCAGTGCCCTCCTGACCCTAATTAGCTACGAGCAGTACTTC
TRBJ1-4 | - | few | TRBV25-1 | CASSDSGIRKLFF | TGTGCCAGCAGTGATTCTGGTATCCGAAAACTGTTTTTT
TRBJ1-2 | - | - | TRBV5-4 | CASRPWGGDNGGYTF | TGTGCCAGCAGGCCTTGGGGGGGCGATAATGGTGGCTACACCTTC
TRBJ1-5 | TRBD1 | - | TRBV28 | CASSFRMRGQNQPQHF | TGTGCCAGCAGTTTCCGGATGAGGGGGCAGAATCAGCCCCAGCATTTT
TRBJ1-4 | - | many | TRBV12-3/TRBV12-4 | CASSLWPGMGEKLFF | TGTGCCAGCAGTCTCTGGCCAGGGATGGGGGAAAAACTGTTTTTT
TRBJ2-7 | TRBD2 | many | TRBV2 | CASAGLAGRLSSYEQYF | TGTGCCAGCGCGGGACTAGCGGGGCGATTGAGCTCCTACGAGCAGTACTTC
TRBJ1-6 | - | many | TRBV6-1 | CASNQDEGSPLHF | TGTGCCAGCAACCAGGACGAGGGTTCACCCCTCCACTTT
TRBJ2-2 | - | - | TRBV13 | CASSPLPTGELFF | TGTGCCAGCAGCCCACTTCCTACCGGGGAGCTGTTTTTT
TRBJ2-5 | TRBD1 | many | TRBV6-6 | CASSYTGVAPTETQYF | TGTGCCAGCAGTTACACAGGGGTAGCACCGACAGAGACCCAGTACTTC
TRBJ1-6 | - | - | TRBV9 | CASSPRDPADSPLHF | TGTGCCAGCAGCCCAAGGGACCCCGCCGATTCACCCCTCCACTTT
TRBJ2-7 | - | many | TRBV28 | CASNARTYEQYF | TGTGCCAGCAACGCCCGAACCTACGAGCAGTACTTC
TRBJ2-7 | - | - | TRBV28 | CANSLPAGSYEQYF | TGTGCCAACAGTTTACCCGCAGGGTCCTACGAGCAGTACTTC
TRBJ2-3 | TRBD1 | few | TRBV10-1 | CASSPVGQGATDTQYF | TGCGCCAGCAGCCCCGTAGGACAGGGCGCCACAGATACGCAGTATTTT
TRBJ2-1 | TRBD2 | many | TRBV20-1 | CSATVGAGVNEQFF | TGCAGTGCCACAGTCGGGGCGGGAGTAAATGAGCAGTTCTTC
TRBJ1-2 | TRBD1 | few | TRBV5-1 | CASSFRAWTGPVNGYTF | TGCGCCAGCAGCTTCCGGGCTTGGACAGGGCCGGTGAATGGCTACACCTTC